This T cell receptor beta chain was identified in a study of T cell responses to AZD1222 COVID-19 vaccine. About the research overall: Pooling of second doses given at about 4 or about 12 weeks was done. Broader study findings: When two AZD1222 doses had been given, Spike-specific TCR breadth and depth rose.

About this clone itself: The antigen remains undetermined.

Clones were read by immunoSEQ multiplex PCR, and TCRdb kept only the in-frame ones, dropping some. This table holds some 150,000 clones, about nine tenths found once. Per germline, CDR1 SGHDT and CDR2 YYEEEE. The CDR3 spans 13 residues. Trimming took 4 bases from V and 2 from J; bases not matched to a gene: 2. The origin of this receptor is an adult in good health. This specimen was peripheral blood, taken on day 0 of AZD1222 vaccination. The rearrangement joins TRBV5-6 to TRBJ1-2; TRBD1 matches 7 bases. Here the CDR3 DNA reads TGTGCCAGCAGCAAGGACAGGAACTATGGCTACACCTTC. It translates to CASSKDRNYGYTF.